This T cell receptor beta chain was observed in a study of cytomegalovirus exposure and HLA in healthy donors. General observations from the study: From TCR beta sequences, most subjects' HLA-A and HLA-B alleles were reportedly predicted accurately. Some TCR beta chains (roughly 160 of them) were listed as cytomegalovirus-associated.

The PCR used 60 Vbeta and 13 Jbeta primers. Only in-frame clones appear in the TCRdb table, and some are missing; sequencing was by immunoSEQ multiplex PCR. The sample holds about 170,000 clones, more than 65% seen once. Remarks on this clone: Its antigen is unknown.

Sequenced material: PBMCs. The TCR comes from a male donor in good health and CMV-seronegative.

The CDR3 region is CARSHGAVLFPPNQPQHF. CDR3 sequence (DNA): TGTGCCCGATCCCATGGTGCGGTCTTGTTTCCCCCTAATCAGCCCCAGCATTTT. The V and J genes are TRBV21-1 and TRBJ1-5. TRBV21-1 has pseudogene status. There are 18 residues in the CDR3.